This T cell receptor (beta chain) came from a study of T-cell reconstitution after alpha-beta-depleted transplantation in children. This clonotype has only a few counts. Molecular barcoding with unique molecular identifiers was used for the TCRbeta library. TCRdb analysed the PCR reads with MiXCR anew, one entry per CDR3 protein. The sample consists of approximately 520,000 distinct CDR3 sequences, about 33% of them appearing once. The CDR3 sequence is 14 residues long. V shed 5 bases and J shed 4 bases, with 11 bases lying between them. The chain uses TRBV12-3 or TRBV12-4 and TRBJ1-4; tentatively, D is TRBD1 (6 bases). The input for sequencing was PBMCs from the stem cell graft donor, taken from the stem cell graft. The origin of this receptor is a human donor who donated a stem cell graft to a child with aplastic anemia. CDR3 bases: TGTGCCAGCAGTCGCGACAGGCATAATGAAAAACTGTTTTTT. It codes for CASSRDRHNEKLFF.